What follows is one TCR beta chain and its context. This clonotype was detected ten times or more. No cognate antigen has been identified for it. No clone much larger than this one lies a single base away; base qualities are absent. The data stem from a study of T cell repertoires in cytomegalovirus infection (dated by TCRdb to between 2017 and 2020). Broadly, across the study: The HLA type of each donor mattered for the analysis, because public TCR beta signatures pointed to carriage of CMV infection along with the matching HLA type.

What the study reported, not specific to this receptor: The ex vivo response was dominated by HLA-C-restricted CMV-specific TCR beta clonotypes, and the single most frequent clonotype in two of eight donors was supplied by these HLA-C-restricted clonotypes. In both this cohort and an independent cohort of 352 donors, the cumulative frequency of public TCR beta family members distinguished carriers of CMV infection plus the relevant HLA type.

The instrument given in TCRdb is Illumina HiSeq 1500. TCRdb reran the public reads through fastp at Q25 and MiXCR, keeping productive beta chains. Merged by CDR3 protein, the rows form single entries marked with the most common genes and DNA. For this sample the table gives approximately 240,000 distinct CDR3 sequences, of which 10% to 15% were detected only once. The top ten hold approximately 1.6% of the sample. The CDR3 measures 11 amino acids from cysteine to phenylalanine. CDR3 DNA is the only sequence kept; it has 33 bases, read in frame from the first base. Trimming takes 2 bases from V and 7 bases from J, and the germline ends sit 0 bases apart.

The sequenced sample consisted of PBMCs. The V and J segments used are TRBV12-3 or TRBV12-4 and TRBJ1-6; no D gene is confidently identified. The sequence derives from a human donor in good health (CMV status not recorded). Some clones in this sample may be carry-over from other donors' samples. The nucleotide sequence reads as follows: TGTGCCAGCAGTTTAAATTCACCCCTCCACTTT. The resulting protein is CASSLNSPLHF.